Following are 6 T cell receptor beta chains from one sample sequenced in a study of cytotoxic CD8 clonotypes in ibrutinib-treated CLL. Repertoires were generated with immunoSEQ multiplex PCR, while TCRdb's copy carries only in-frame clones and drops some. The sample lists about 63,000 clones; around 52% were seen once. The material sequenced was PBMCs, taken after 12 months of ibrutinib treatment. The receptors here all came from a human donor with chronic lymphocytic leukemia.

The chain is built from TRBV11-3 and TRBJ2-1, with D uncertain. The CDR3 length is 15 residues. The V gene lost 0 bases and the J gene lost 5 bases, with 11 bases spanning the gap. Germline-derived CDR1 and CDR2 are SGHNT and YENEEA. The CDR3 region has the DNA TGTGCCAGCAGCTTAGAATCGGGCGATAACAATGAGCAGTTCTTC. The encoded protein is CASSLESGDNNEQFF.

This clone came up many times. The chain employs TRBV29-1 and TRBJ1-1; TRBD1 might be the D (6 bases). The CDR3 extends over 12 amino acids. V lost 5 bases and J 4 bases, leaving 11 bases between the germline ends. CDR1 is SQVTM and CDR2 is ANQGSEA in the germline V gene. The DNA for the CDR3 is TGCAGCGTTAGAACAGGGTCCACTGAAGCTTTCTTT. Its translation: CSVRTGSTEAFF.

This clone was seen a few times. The genes are TRBV5-1 and TRBJ2-1; 10 nucleotides line up with TRBD2. CDR3 length equals 15 residues. Germline V CDR1 and CDR2: SGHRS, YFSETQ. V lost 3 bases and J lost 7; bases outside the gene matches: 7. The CDR3 bases are TGCGCCAGCAGCTCGAAAGGACTAGCGGAGAATGAGCAGTTCTTC. Amino acid sequence: CASSSKGLAENEQFF.

The sample holds a few counts of this clone. V and J are TRBV19 and TRBJ2-1; D gene ambiguous. Germline loops: CDR1 LNHDA, CDR2 SQIVND (reference sequence). The CDR3 has 11 residues. V was cut by 6 bases and J by 10 bases, with 10 bases left in between. The CDR3 region is CASSLTREQFF. The CDR3 DNA is TGTGCCAGTAGCCTTACGCGGGAGCAGTTCTTC.

This clone has just a few counts. V usage is TRBV27 and J usage is TRBJ2-4; D is possibly TRBD1 (5 bases). The germline CDR1 and CDR2 sequences are MNHEY and SMNVEV (reference sequence). This CDR3 is built from 14 residues. V was cut by 4 bases and J by 7 bases, with 14 bases left in between. CDR3 sequence (DNA): TGTGCCAGCAGTTCACCAGGGAATCGGAACATTCAGTACTTC. Residues: CASSSPGNRNIQYF.

This clone showed up just a few times. This sequence joins TRBV28 and TRBJ1-2, with D possibly matching TRBD1 (6 bases). Trimming shortened V by 1 base and J by 3 bases, and 12 bases separated the two germline ends. This CDR3 contains 15 residues. Per the germline V gene, CDR1 is MDHEN and CDR2 is SYDVKM. The DNA for the CDR3 is TGTGCCAGCAGTTTATCTGCTACAGGGTACTATGGCTACACCTTC. Encoded protein: CASSLSATGYYGYTF.